What follows are 21 T cell receptor beta chains derived from one specimen sequenced in a study of blood T cell repertoires in COVID-19. The repertoire was sequenced with immunoSEQ multiplex PCR; TCRdb's copy has only in-frame clones and lacks some. Here the sample spans a few hundred thousand clones, nearly 90% being singletons. The source material was peripheral blood. The receptors originated from a woman aged 55-70 years with COVID-19, enrolled during active disease.

This chain joins TRBV30 and TRBJ2-5, with D unresolved. The length of the CDR3 is 13 residues. Per the germline V gene, CDR1 is GTSNPN and CDR2 is SVGIG (reference sequence). V lost 1 base and J lost 7, with 13 bases in between. In nucleotides, the CDR3 is TGTGCCTGGAGTGGCGACACCATAGGGACCCAGTACTTC. Translation gives CAWSGDTIGTQYF. Combining the CDR3 with reference TRBV30 and TRBJ2-5 gives the whole variable domain SQTIHQWPATLVQPVGSPLSLECTVEGTSNPNLYWYRQAAGRGLQLLFYSVGIGQISSEVPQNLSASRPQDRQFILSSKKLLLSDSGFYLCAWSGDTIGTQYFGPGTRLLVL.

This rearrangement joins TRBV9 to TRBJ1-4, with 9 bases lining up with TRBD1. The J segment lost 3 bases and the V segment lost 4 bases, leaving 4 bases of the junction unmatched. Germline V gives CDR1 SGDLS, CDR2 YYNGEE. The CDR3 covers 15 residues. The CDR3 DNA reads TGTGCCAGCAGCCCTCGGACAGGGGCTAATGAAAAACTGTTTTTT. This translates into CASSPRTGANEKLFF.

The CDR3 DNA follows: TGTGCCAGCAGCTTAGACGGGGTAGGCTATGGCTACACCTTC. It translates to CASSLDGVGYGYTF. This chain connects TRBV7-3 to TRBJ1-2; D gene unclear. Germline V gene data show CDR1 as SGHTA and CDR2 as FQGTGA. The length of the CDR3 is 14 residues. The V end lost 2 bases, the J end lost 4 bases, and 11 bases lay between the germline ends.

The CDR3 sequence is CASSIGPGSYEQYF. CDR3 nucleotide sequence: TGTGCCAGTAGTATAGGTCCCGGGTCCTACGAGCAGTACTTC. The chain has TRBV19 and TRBJ2-7; D is ambiguous. With 1 base removed from V and 1 base from J, the gap between germline ends came to 8 bases. There are 14 residues in the CDR3. The germline V gene encodes CDR1 LNHDA and CDR2 SQIVND (reference sequence).

The chain has TRBV7-8 and TRBJ1-2; D gene ambiguous. Trimming cost V 5 bases and J 4 bases, with 20 bases left between them. Germline V lookup: CDR1 SGHVS, CDR2 FQNEAQ. This CDR3 spans 16 amino acids. The CDR3 nucleotides are TGTGCCAGCAGCCCCAGTCCCCCCCGACTCCGCTATGGCTACACCTTC. Its translation is CASSPSPPRLRYGYTF.

The gene calls are TRBV9 and TRBJ1-1, with D unclear. Germline CDR1 is SGDLS and CDR2 is YYNGEE. CDR3 length: 13 residues. V lost 2 bases and J 5 bases, leaving 10 bases between the germline ends. In nucleotides, the CDR3 is TGTGCCAGCAGCGTTGGGGAGTGGACTGAAGCTTTCTTT. Its protein product is CASSVGEWTEAFF.

The gene calls are TRBV5-1 and TRBJ1-2; the D gene is possibly TRBD1 (6 bases). Trimming removed 1 base from V and 4 bases from J, with 20 bases in between. In germline, CDR1 is SGHRS, CDR2 YFSETQ. This CDR3 spans 17 amino acids. CDR3 sequence (DNA): TGCGCCAGCAGCTTGTCGGCCACAGGGCCTGGGGCCTATGGCTACACCTTC. Its translation: CASSLSATGPGAYGYTF.

The chain employs TRBV9 and TRBJ1-4; TRBD1 matches at 9 bases. V lost 1 base and J lost 2; bases outside the gene matches: 3. Germline CDR1 reads SGDLS; CDR2 reads YYNGEE. CDR3 size: 16 residues. The CDR3 DNA sequence: TGTGCCAGCAGCGTAAGGACAGGGGCGACTAATGAAAAACTGTTTTTT. It codes for CASSVRTGATNEKLFF. The full variable domain, its missing parts supplied by reference TRBV9 and TRBJ1-4, is DSGVTQTPKHLITATGQRVTLRCSPRSGDLSVYWYQQSLDQGLQFLIQYYNGEERAKGNILERFSAQQFPDLHSELNLSSLELGDSALYFCASSVRTGATNEKLFFGSGTQLSVL.

The chain has TRBV5-1 and TRBJ2-5; perhaps TRBD2 as D (7 bases). V lost 0 bases, J lost 1 base, and 13 bases lay in between. The CDR3 totals 16 residues. The V gene's germline CDR1 is SGHRS and CDR2 YFSETQ. This CDR3 reads CASSLEGGLVQETQYF. The DNA for the CDR3 is TGCGCCAGCAGCTTGGAGGGGGGGCTAGTCCAAGAGACCCAGTACTTC.

The chain recombines TRBV7-8 with TRBJ1-2, with D hard to call. Germline CDR1 is SGHVS and CDR2 is FQNEAQ. V lost 1 base, J lost 0 bases, and 18 bases lay in between. CDR3 size: 18 residues. The CDR3 is CASSLDGVFGRANYGYTF. DNA for the CDR3: TGTGCCAGCAGCTTAGACGGCGTTTTTGGGAGAGCTAACTATGGCTACACCTTC. Full variable domain (outside the CDR3, taken from reference TRBV7-8 and TRBJ1-2): GAGVSQSPRYKVAKRGQDVALRCDPISGHVSLFWYQQALGQGPEFLTYFQNEAQLDKSGLPSDRFFAERPEGSVSTLKIQRTQQEDSAVYLCASSLDGVFGRANYGYTFGSGTRLTVV.

The sample holds a few counts of this clone. CDR3 in amino acids: CASSQGSGINQPQHF. DNA for the CDR3: TGCGCCAGCAGCCAAGGTTCAGGTATCAATCAGCCCCAGCATTTT. V is TRBV4-1 and J is TRBJ1-5, with D unclear. Germline assignment: CDR1 MGHRA and CDR2 YSYEKL. The length of the CDR3 is 15 residues. V lost 1 base to trimming and J lost 3 bases, with 10 bases between them.

The chain joins TRBV5-6 to TRBJ2-1; 8 bases agree with TRBD2. Germline loops: CDR1 SGHDT, CDR2 YYEEEE. With 5 bases clipped from V and 4 bases from J, the junction kept 11 bases outside the gene matches. This CDR3 comprises 16 residues. The CDR3 loop reads CASSRSRGGPYNEQFF. DNA of the CDR3: TGTGCCAGCAGTCGCTCTCGGGGGGGCCCGTACAATGAGCAGTTCTTC.

The rearrangement uses TRBV19 and TRBJ1-3; the D gene is possibly TRBD1 (6 bases). The CDR3 has 16 residues. Trimming pared 6 bases from V and 0 bases from J, leaving 15 bases between. Germline V gene sequence: CDR1 LNHDA, CDR2 SQIVND (reference sequence). The CDR3 loop reads CASSSDRPSSGNTIYF. The CDR3 DNA reads as TGTGCCAGTAGCTCCGACAGGCCTAGCTCTGGAAACACCATATATTTT. The full variable domain, its missing parts supplied by reference TRBV19 and TRBJ1-3, is DGGITQSPKYLFRKEGQNVTLSCEQNLNHDAMYWYRQDPGQGLRLIYYSQIVNDFQKGDIAEGYSVSREKKESFPLTVTSAQKNPTAFYLCASSSDRPSSGNTIYFGEGSWLTVV.

The V and J genes are TRBV19 and TRBJ1-1; tentative D call: TRBD1 (5 bases). Deletions cut 3 bases from V and 10 bases from J, with 12 bases between. The CDR3 covers 12 residues. The germline gives CDR1 LNHDA, CDR2 SQIVND (reference sequence). CDR3 DNA: TGTGCCAGTAGTATCTCCGGGGGGGGAGCTTTCTTT. Protein product: CASSISGGGAFF.

The CDR3 reads CAISESSRAFF. The CDR3 DNA reads as TGTGCCATCAGTGAGTCGAGCCGAGCTTTCTTT. This sequence joins TRBV10-3 and TRBJ1-1; no clear D gene. The CDR3 sequence is 11 residues long. CDR1 ENHRY and CDR2 SYGVKD come from the germline V gene. V was trimmed by 0 bases and J by 10 bases, leaving 6 bases between them.

The genes are TRBV29-1 and TRBJ1-1, with 7 bases matching TRBD1. Germline CDR1 SQVTM, CDR2 ANQGSEA. CDR3 length: 14 residues. Trimming removed 6 bases from V and 2 bases from J; junction bases left unmatched: 9. CDR3 in DNA: TGCAGCGTCGGTCTCGGGACAGCCAACACTGAAGCTTTCTTT. Protein sequence: CSVGLGTANTEAFF.

The chain combines TRBV10-3 with TRBJ2-3; D gene ambiguous. V shed 0 bases and J shed 2 bases, with 12 bases lying between them. This CDR3 spans 16 amino acids. Germline CDR1 reads ENHRY; CDR2 reads SYGVKD. CDR3 coding DNA: TGTGCCATCAGTGAGTCGGATGACACAGACACAGATACGCAGTATTTT. Protein sequence: CAISESDDTDTDTQYF.

This clone was seen more than once but under ten times. The V gene is TRBV6-2 or TRBV6-3, the J gene TRBJ1-1, with 9 bases identical to TRBD1. V was pared by 6 bases and J by 5 bases, with 16 bases of the junction left unmatched. This CDR3 has 17 residues. CDR1 is MNHEY, CDR2 SVGEGT, per germline. The CDR3 bases are TGTGCCAGCAGCTTACTTCCGGGACAGGGACGGGCTACTGAAGCTTTCTTT. Protein: CASSLLPGQGRATEAFF.

The chain joins TRBV5-5 to TRBJ2-7, with 9 bases fitting TRBD1. Trimming cost V 4 bases and J 6 bases; bases outside gene matches: 8. CDR3 length: 14 amino acids. CDR1 and CDR2 (germline): SGHKS, YYEKEE (reference sequence). CDR3 coding DNA: TGTGCCAGCAGCCCGGGACAGGGTGCCGGCGAGCAGTACTTC. It is translated as CASSPGQGAGEQYF.

V and J are TRBV5-4 and TRBJ2-6; 9 nucleotides agree with TRBD1. Germline V CDR1 and CDR2: SGHNT, YYREEE (reference sequence). CDR3 size: 17 residues. After removal of 4 bases from V and 1 base from J, the junction contained 6 bases not matched to a gene. The CDR3 region is CASSRPGQGSGANVLTF. Here the CDR3 DNA reads TGTGCCAGCAGCCGACCGGGACAGGGTTCTGGGGCCAACGTCCTGACTTTC.

This chain joins TRBV5-4 and TRBJ2-4; 8 nucleotides line up with TRBD1. The germline V gene has CDR1 SGHNT and CDR2 YYREEE (reference sequence). V dropped 4 bases and J dropped 1; count of bases not matched to a gene: 7. The CDR3 spans 16 residues. CDR3 bases: TGTGCCAGCAGCCCGGACAGGGCCGTGGCCAAAAACATTCAGTACTTC. Protein sequence: CASSPDRAVAKNIQYF.